The 25 T cell receptor beta chains in this list originate from one sample, sequenced in a study of T cell repertoires in cytomegalovirus infection. One entry per CDR3 protein, called by TCRdb with MiXCR from the reads. The data hold 600,000 to 800,000 distinct CDR3 sequences, with around 24% observed a single time. The sequenced sample was CD8+ T cells from PBMCs. These receptors all stem from a human donor in good health (CMV status not recorded). Some clones in this sample may be carry-over from other donors' samples.

The chain carries TRBV28 and TRBJ1-1; D possibly corresponds to TRBD1 (5 bases). V lost 7 bases to trimming and J lost 4 bases, with 16 bases between them. Germline V gives CDR1 MDHEN, CDR2 SYDVKM. The CDR3 loop spans 14 amino acids. The CDR3 sequence is CASIPLGEGTEAFF. The CDR3 DNA reads TGTGCCAGCATACCGCTGGGGGAGGGCACTGAAGCTTTCTTT.

This clonotype was detected only a few times. The genes are TRBV7-3 and TRBJ2-5, with 15 bases that match TRBD2. V was clipped by 4 bases and J by 5 bases; unmatched bases: 8. The CDR3 totals 17 residues. Germline-derived CDR1 and CDR2 are SGHTA and FQGTGA. As DNA, the CDR3 is TGTGCCAGCAGCTCGAGGACTAGCGGGGGGGTCCAGGAGACCCAGTACTTC. It yields the protein CASSSRTSGGVQETQYF.

This clonotype was detected a few times. One base away lies a much larger clone, so this may be a sequencing read error. The chain recombines TRBV9 with TRBJ2-5, with D unresolved. Germline CDR1 reads SGDLS; CDR2 reads YYNGEE. CDR3 length equals 12 residues. Trimming removed 0 bases at V and 1 base at J, with 1 base between. The CDR3 sequence: CASSVVQETQYF. The DNA of the CDR3 is TGTGCCAGCAGCGTAGTCCAAGAGACCCAGTACTTC.

To note about this clonotype: This may come from a read error, since a much larger clone is one base off. The V call is TRBV6-1, the J call TRBJ1-1, with D possibly matching TRBD1 (5 bases). Germline V lookup: CDR1 MNHNS, CDR2 SASEGT. This CDR3 region has 13 residues. CDR3 amino acids: CAGSVGGAAEAFF. CDR3 nucleotide sequence: TGTGCCGGCAGTGTAGGAGGGGCGGCTGAAGCTTTCTTT.

This clonotype was seen ten or more times. The rearrangement joins TRBV27 to TRBJ2-7; TRBD1 agrees at 8 bases. The CDR3 extends over 14 amino acids. V dropped 8 bases and J dropped 3; count of bases not matched to a gene: 9. Germline V CDR1 and CDR2: MNHEY, SMNVEV (reference sequence). CDR3 loop: CASVTGTGVYEQYV. The DNA of the CDR3 is TGTGCCAGCGTGACCGGGACAGGAGTCTACGAGCAGTACGTC.

This clonotype has a handful of counts. At one of its ends the junction is not consistent with the germline gene, which may arise from a read error. The chain is built from TRBV4-1 and TRBJ2-1; D gene uncertain. The CDR3 length is 16 residues. CDR1 and CDR2 (germline): MGHRA, YSYEKL. DNA for the CDR3: TGTGCCAGCAGCCAAGAATTCTCAAACGGGTACAATGAGCAGTTCTTC. Its protein product is CASSQEFSNGYNEQFF.

This clonotype was observed many times. CDR3 in amino acids: CSATRTGDSGYGYTF. CDR3 in DNA: TGCAGTGCAACTAGGACAGGGGACTCAGGCTATGGCTACACCTTC. The genes are TRBV20-1 and TRBJ1-2, with TRBD1 identical over 9 bases. V lost 6 bases, J lost 4 bases, and 12 bases stayed unmatched. The CDR3 has 15 residues. The V gene's germline CDR1 is DFQATT and CDR2 SNEGSKA (reference sequence).

This clonotype has ten or more counts. The chain has TRBV7-2 and TRBJ2-2; tentative D call: TRBD2 (7 bases). V dropped 4 bases and J dropped 6 bases, with 15 bases sitting between them. Germline V lookup: CDR1 SGHTA, CDR2 FQGNSA. The CDR3 is 15 amino acids. This CDR3 reads CASSSEGGVAGELFF. Here the CDR3 DNA reads TGTGCCAGCAGCTCCGAGGGGGGGGTGGCCGGGGAGCTGTTTTTT. Together with reference TRBV7-2 and TRBJ2-2, the CDR3 gives the full variable domain: GAGVSQSPSNKVTEKGKDVELRCDPISGHTALYWYRQSLGQGLEFLIYFQGNSAPDKSGLPSDRFSAERTGGSVSTLTIQRTQQEDSAVYLCASSSEGGVAGELFFGEGSRLTVL.

This clonotype was found a few times. The chain carries TRBV12-5 and TRBJ2-3; a possible D gene is TRBD2 (6 bases). The CDR3 sequence is 16 residues long. Trimming took off 5 bases at V and 3 bases at J, with 18 bases between the two ends. Germline CDR1 reads LGHNT; CDR2 reads FRNRAP. In DNA form, the CDR3 reads TGTGCTAGTGGTCATGATTTGCCCCGGGGGACAGATACGCAGTATTTT. Encoded protein: CASGHDLPRGTDTQYF.

V usage is TRBV4-1 and J usage is TRBJ2-7, with D possibly matching TRBD1 (5 bases). The germline gives CDR1 MGHRA, CDR2 YSYEKL. V was shortened by 0 bases and J by 6 bases, with 12 bases between the two germline ends. The CDR3 spans 14 residues. CDR3 coding DNA: TGCGCCAGCAGCCAAGATTCTGGGGCCGTCGAGCAGTACTTC. Translation gives CASSQDSGAVEQYF.

Many counts were recorded for this clonotype. V is TRBV6-5 and J is TRBJ1-1; D uncertain. The V gene's germline CDR1 is MNHEY and CDR2 SVGAGI. Deletions cut 10 bases from V and 2 bases from J, with 8 bases between. This CDR3 contains 11 residues. The CDR3 DNA follows: TGTGCCACCTCGACCAACACTGAAGCTTTCTTT. Protein product: CATSTNTEAFF.

This chain links TRBV14 with TRBJ2-7; D is unclear. CDR1 and CDR2 from the germline V gene are SGHDN and FVKESK. The CDR3 covers 15 residues. The V end lost 0 bases, the J end lost 5 bases, and 14 bases lay between the germline ends. In nucleotides, the CDR3 is TGTGCCAGCAGCCAAGATTTCATGGGGTTCCACGAGCAGTACTTC. This encodes CASSQDFMGFHEQYF.

The chain links TRBV6-2 or TRBV6-3 to TRBJ2-7; weak D call: TRBD2 (5 bases). Trimming pared 0 bases from V and 3 bases from J, leaving 6 bases between. The CDR3 sequence is 13 residues long. CDR1 and CDR2 from the germline V gene are MNHEY and SVGEGT. The CDR3: CASSYSEGYEQYV. The DNA for the CDR3 is TGTGCCAGCAGTTACTCAGAGGGCTACGAGCAGTACGTC.

This chain joins TRBV6-1 and TRBJ2-3, with D possibly being TRBD2 (5 bases). Germline V gene data show CDR1 as MNHNS and CDR2 as SASEGT. The CDR3 is 16 residues long. The V end was cut by 3 bases, the J end by 1 base, with 14 bases between. CDR3 DNA: TGTGCCAGCAGTGATTCCCAGAGGGTGGGCACAGATACGCAGTATTTT. The encoded protein is CASSDSQRVGTDTQYF.

Only a few counts were recorded for this clonotype. V gene TRBV4-2 combines with J gene TRBJ2-1, with D maybe TRBD1 (7 bases). V was pared by 5 bases and J by 6 bases, with 14 bases between. Germline assignment: CDR1 LGHNA and CDR2 YNFKEQ. The CDR3 sequence is 14 residues long. The CDR3 spells CASSAPGGFNEQFF. The CDR3 nucleotides are TGTGCCAGCAGCGCCCCAGGGGGGTTCAATGAGCAGTTCTTC.

Points on this clonotype: A read error is possible here, since a much larger clone lies one base away. The CDR3 loop is CASSYPGQGAVEVFF. The DNA for the CDR3 is TGTGCCAGCAGTTATCCCGGACAGGGGGCGGTTGAAGTTTTCTTT. The J gene is TRBJ1-1, the V gene TRBV28, with 11 bases aligning to TRBD1. Germline V CDR1 and CDR2: MDHEN, SYDVKM. The CDR3 contains 15 residues.

The rearrangement joins TRBV7-6 to TRBJ1-6, with 8 bases that match TRBD1. Germline V gives CDR1 SGHVS, CDR2 FNYEAQ. Unmatched junction bases numbered 6, after V lost 6 bases and J lost 8 bases. The CDR3 spans 14 residues. CDR3 DNA: TGTGCCAGCAGATCGGACAGGGCGGATTCACCCCTCCACTTT. Its translation: CASRSDRADSPLHF.

This clonotype has more than one count but fewer than ten. The rearrangement joins TRBV7-9 to TRBJ2-1; D might be TRBD1 (6 bases). CDR1 and CDR2 from the germline V gene are SEHNR and FQNEAQ (reference sequence). V lost 4 bases, J lost 4 bases, and 11 bases lay in between. The CDR3 contains 14 residues. The CDR3 bases are TGTGCCAGCAGCTCCCAGGGGTTTTACAATGAGCAGTTCTTC. This gives the protein CASSSQGFYNEQFF. Complete variable domain (other parts from reference TRBV7-9 and TRBJ2-1): DTGVSQNPRHKITKRGQNVTFRCDPISEHNRLYWYRQTLGQGPEFLTYFQNEAQLEKSRLLSDRFSAERPKGSFSTLEIQRTEQGDSAMYLCASSSQGFYNEQFFGPGTRLTVL.

This chain joins TRBV6-1 and TRBJ2-1, with D possibly matching TRBD2 (5 bases). Deletions cut 2 bases from V and 1 base from J, with 15 bases between. Germline V gene lookup returns CDR1 MNHNS and CDR2 SASEGT. The CDR3 has 17 residues. CDR3 coding DNA: TGTGCCAGCAGTGAACACCAGCTGGGGAGTTCCTACAATGAGCAGTTCTTC. Its translation: CASSEHQLGSSYNEQFF.

This rearrangement joins TRBV20-1 to TRBJ2-7, with a possible D match to TRBD2 (5 bases). Germline-derived CDR1 and CDR2 are DFQATT and SNEGSKA (reference sequence). The CDR3 length is 12 residues. V was clipped by 7 bases and J by 4 bases, with 14 bases between them. CDR3 sequence (DNA): TGCAGTGTTGCTAACGGGGATTACGAGCAGTACTTC. This sequence encodes CSVANGDYEQYF.

This sequence joins TRBV10-3 and TRBJ1-2; possibly TRBD1 for D (5 bases). This CDR3 region has 18 residues. Germline assignment: CDR1 ENHRY and CDR2 SYGVKD. V lost 7 bases, J lost 4 bases, and 28 bases lay in between. The CDR3 nucleotides are TGTGCCATCATGGCCCCAACAATAGATCGGGGCGAAGCCTATGGCTACACCTTC. Its translation is CAIMAPTIDRGEAYGYTF.

V is TRBV6-5 and J is TRBJ2-7; D gene uncertain. The V gene lost 6 bases and the J gene lost 3 bases, with 15 bases spanning the gap. Per germline, CDR1 MNHEY and CDR2 SVGAGI. This CDR3 spans 14 amino acids. For the CDR3, the DNA is TGTGCCAGCAGAGGGTCGGGCTACATCTACGAGCAGTACTTC. Translating gives CASRGSGYIYEQYF.

The chain employs TRBV15 and TRBJ1-4, with 8 bases lining up with TRBD1. The CDR3 length is 16 residues. V lost 2 bases and J lost 4; bases outside the gene matches: 6. Germline loops: CDR1 LNHNV, CDR2 YYDKDF (reference sequence). The CDR3 region is CATSRLAGQVNEKLFF. Here the CDR3 DNA reads TGTGCCACCAGCAGACTCGCGGGACAGGTTAATGAAAAACTGTTTTTT.

There are a few counts of this clonotype. The chain recombines TRBV6-5 with TRBJ1-1; no firm D call. CDR1 is MNHEY and CDR2 is SVGAGI in the germline V gene. The CDR3 spans 14 residues. The V end was cut by 2 bases, the J end by 7 bases, with 14 bases between. This CDR3 reads CASSYARSWREAFF. The CDR3 nucleotides read TGTGCCAGCAGTTACGCCCGGAGTTGGCGTGAAGCTTTCTTT.

This chain connects TRBV7-9 to TRBJ2-1; D is perhaps TRBD1 (6 bases). The CDR3 runs 15 residues. Germline values: CDR1 SEHNR, CDR2 FQNEAQ (reference sequence). The ends were cut back, 4 bases at V and 5 bases at J, with 15 bases in the middle. The CDR3 coding sequence is TGTGCCAGCAGCTCCGCCTGGGGGACACACAATGAGCAGTTCTTC. This sequence encodes CASSSAWGTHNEQFF.